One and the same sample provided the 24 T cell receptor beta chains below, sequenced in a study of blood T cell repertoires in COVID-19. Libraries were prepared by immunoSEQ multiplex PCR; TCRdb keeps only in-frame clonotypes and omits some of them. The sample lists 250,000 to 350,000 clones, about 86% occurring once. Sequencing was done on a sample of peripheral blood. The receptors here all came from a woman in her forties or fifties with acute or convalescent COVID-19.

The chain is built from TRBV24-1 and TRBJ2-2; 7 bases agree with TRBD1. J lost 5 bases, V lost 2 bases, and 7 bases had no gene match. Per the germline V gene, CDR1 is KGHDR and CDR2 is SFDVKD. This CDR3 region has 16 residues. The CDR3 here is CATSDSRTGRTGELFF. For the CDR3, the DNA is TGTGCCACCAGTGATTCGAGGACAGGTCGTACCGGGGAGCTGTTTTTT.

DNA for the CDR3: TGTGCCAGCAGCCAAGAATCAGGGGGCACTGAAGCTTTCTTT. Translated: CASSQESGGTEAFF. V is TRBV3-1 (or the pseudogene TRBV3-2) and J is TRBJ1-1; 7 nucleotides agree with TRBD1. Germline V CDR1 and CDR2: LGHDT, YNNKEL (reference sequence). The CDR3 contains 14 residues. The ends lost 0 bases at V and 4 bases at J; junction bases unmatched: 2.

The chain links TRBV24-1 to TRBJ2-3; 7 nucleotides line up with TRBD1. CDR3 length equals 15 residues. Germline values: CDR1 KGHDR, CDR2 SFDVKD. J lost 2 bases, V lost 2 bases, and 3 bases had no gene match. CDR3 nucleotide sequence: TGTGCCACCAGTGATTCACAGGGGTCCACAGATACGCAGTATTTT. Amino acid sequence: CATSDSQGSTDTQYF.

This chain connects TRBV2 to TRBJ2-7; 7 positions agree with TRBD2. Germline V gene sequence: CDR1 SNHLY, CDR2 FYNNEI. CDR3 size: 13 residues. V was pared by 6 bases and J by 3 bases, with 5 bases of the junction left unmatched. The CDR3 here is CASRISGVYEQYV. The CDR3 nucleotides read TGTGCCAGCAGAATAAGCGGGGTCTACGAGCAGTACGTC.

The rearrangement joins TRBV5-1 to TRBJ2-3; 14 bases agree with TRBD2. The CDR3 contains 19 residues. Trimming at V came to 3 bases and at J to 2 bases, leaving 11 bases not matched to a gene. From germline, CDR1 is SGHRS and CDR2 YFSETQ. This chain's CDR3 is CASSYPGLAGVGDTDTQYF. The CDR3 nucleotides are TGCGCCAGCAGCTACCCGGGACTAGCGGGAGTCGGGGACACAGATACGCAGTATTTT.

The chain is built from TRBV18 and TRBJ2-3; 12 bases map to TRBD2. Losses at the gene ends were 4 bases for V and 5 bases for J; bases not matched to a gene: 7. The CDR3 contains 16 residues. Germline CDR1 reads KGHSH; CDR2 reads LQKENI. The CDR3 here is CASSRDLAGGRDTQYF. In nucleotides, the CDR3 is TGTGCCAGCTCACGAGACCTAGCGGGAGGGAGAGATACGCAGTATTTT.

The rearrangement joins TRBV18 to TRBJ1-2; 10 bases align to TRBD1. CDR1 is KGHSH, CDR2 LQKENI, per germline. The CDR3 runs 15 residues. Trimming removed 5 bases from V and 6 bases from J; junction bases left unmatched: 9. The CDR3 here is CASSYPGQGKDGYTF. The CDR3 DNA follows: TGTGCCAGCTCATACCCGGGACAGGGGAAAGATGGCTACACCTTC. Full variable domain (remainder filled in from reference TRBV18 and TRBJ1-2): NAGVMQNPRHLVRRRGQEARLRCSPMKGHSHVYWYRQLPEEGLKFMVYLQKENIIDESGMPKERFSAEFPKEGPSILRIQQVVRGDSAAYFCASSYPGQGKDGYTFGSGTRLTVV.

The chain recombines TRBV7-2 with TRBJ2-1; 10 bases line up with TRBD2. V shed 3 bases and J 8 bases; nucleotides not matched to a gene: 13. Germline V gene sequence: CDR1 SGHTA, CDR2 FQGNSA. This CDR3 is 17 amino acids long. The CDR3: CASSFDRLSGGADEQFF. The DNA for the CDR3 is TGTGCCAGCAGCTTTGACCGACTAAGCGGGGGGGCAGATGAGCAGTTCTTC.

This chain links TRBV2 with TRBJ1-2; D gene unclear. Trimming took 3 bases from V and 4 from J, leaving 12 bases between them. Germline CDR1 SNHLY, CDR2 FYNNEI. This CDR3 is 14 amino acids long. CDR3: CASSDQTSGYGYTF. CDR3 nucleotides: TGTGCCAGCAGTGATCAGACTTCGGGCTATGGCTACACCTTC.

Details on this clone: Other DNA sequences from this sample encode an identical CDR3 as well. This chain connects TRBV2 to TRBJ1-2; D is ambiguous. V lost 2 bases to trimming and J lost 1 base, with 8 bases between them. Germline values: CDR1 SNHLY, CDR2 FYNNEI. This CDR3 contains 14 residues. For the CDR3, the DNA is TGTGCCAGCAGTGAACCAGGTCTTAACTATGGCTACACCTTC. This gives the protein CASSEPGLNYGYTF.

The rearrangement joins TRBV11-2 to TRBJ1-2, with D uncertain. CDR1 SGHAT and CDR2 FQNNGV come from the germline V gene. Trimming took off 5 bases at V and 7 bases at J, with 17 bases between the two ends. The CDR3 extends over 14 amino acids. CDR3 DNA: TGTGCCAGCAGCGCTAGCCCGTCCGTGGTTGGCTACACCTTC. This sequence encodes CASSASPSVVGYTF.

The CDR3 coding sequence is TGCAGCGTGGGACTAGCGGGAACGAACCACGAGCAGTACTTC. Translating it yields CSVGLAGTNHEQYF. The chain is built from TRBV29-1 and TRBJ2-7; 13 positions match TRBD2. The ends lost 6 bases at V and 5 bases at J; junction bases unmatched: 7. This CDR3 is 14 amino acids long. Germline V gene data show CDR1 as SQVTM and CDR2 as ANQGSEA.

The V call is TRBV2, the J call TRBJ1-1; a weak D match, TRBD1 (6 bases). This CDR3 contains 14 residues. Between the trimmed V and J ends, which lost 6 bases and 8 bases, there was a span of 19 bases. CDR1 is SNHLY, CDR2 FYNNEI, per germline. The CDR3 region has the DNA TGTGCCAGCAGAGAACAGGGAGGATCGGAAGAAGCTTTCTTT. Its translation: CASREQGGSEEAFF. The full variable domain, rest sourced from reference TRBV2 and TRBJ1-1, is EPEVTQTPSHQVTQMGQEVILRCVPISNHLYFYWYRQILGQKVEFLVSFYNNEISEKSEIFDDQFSVERPDGSNFTLKIRSTKLEDSAMYFCASREQGGSEEAFFGQGTRLTVV.

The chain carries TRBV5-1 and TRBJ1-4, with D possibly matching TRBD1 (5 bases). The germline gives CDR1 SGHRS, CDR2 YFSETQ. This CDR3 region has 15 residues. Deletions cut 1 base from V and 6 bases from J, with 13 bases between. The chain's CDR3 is CASSLSLGGDEKLFF. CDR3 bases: TGCGCCAGCAGCTTGTCGCTGGGGGGTGATGAAAAACTGTTTTTT.

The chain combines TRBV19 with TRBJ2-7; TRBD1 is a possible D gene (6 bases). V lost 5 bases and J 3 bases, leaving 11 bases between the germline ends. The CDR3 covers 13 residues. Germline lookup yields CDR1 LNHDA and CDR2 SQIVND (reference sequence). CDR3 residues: CASSGRGYYEQYF. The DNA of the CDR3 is TGTGCCAGTAGTGGCAGGGGCTACTACGAGCAGTACTTC.

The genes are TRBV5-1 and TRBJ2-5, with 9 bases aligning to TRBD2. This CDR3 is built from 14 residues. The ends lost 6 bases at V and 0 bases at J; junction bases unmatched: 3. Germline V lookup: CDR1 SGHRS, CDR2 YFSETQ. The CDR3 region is CASKREEYQETQYF. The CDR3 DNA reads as TGCGCCAGCAAGCGGGAGGAATACCAAGAGACCCAGTACTTC.

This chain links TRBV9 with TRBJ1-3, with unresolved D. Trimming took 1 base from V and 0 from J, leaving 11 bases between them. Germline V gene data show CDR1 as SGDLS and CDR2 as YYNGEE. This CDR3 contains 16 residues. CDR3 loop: CASSVWPITSGNTIYF. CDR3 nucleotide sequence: TGTGCCAGCAGCGTATGGCCGATTACCTCTGGAAACACCATATATTTT.

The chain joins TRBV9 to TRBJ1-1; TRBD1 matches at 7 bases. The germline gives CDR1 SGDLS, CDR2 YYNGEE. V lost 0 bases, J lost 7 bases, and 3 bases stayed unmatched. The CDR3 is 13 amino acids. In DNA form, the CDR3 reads TGTGCCAGCAGCGTAGATCGACAGGGTGAAGCTTTCTTT. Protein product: CASSVDRQGEAFF. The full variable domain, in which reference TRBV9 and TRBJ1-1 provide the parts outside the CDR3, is DSGVTQTPKHLITATGQRVTLRCSPRSGDLSVYWYQQSLDQGLQFLIQYYNGEERAKGNILERFSAQQFPDLHSELNLSSLELGDSALYFCASSVDRQGEAFFGQGTRLTVV.

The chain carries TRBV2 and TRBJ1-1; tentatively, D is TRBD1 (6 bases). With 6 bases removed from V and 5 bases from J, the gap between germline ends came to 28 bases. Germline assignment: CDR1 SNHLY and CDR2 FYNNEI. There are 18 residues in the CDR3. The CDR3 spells CASRQGQQGVLSWTEAFF. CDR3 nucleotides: TGTGCCAGCAGGCAGGGTCAACAGGGTGTATTATCTTGGACTGAAGCTTTCTTT.

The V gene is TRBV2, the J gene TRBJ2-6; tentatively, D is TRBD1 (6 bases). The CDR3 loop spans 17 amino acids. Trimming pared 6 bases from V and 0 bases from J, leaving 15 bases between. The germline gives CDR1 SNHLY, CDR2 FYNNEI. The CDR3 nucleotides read TGTGCCAGCAGGTCCGACAGGTACCGCTCTGGGGCCAACGTCCTGACTTTC. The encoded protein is CASRSDRYRSGANVLTF.

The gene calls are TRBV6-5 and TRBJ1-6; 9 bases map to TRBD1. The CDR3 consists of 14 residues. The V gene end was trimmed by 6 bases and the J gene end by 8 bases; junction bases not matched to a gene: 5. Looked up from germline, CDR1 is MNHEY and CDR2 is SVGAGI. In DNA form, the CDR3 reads TGTGCCAGCAGGACAACAGGGGGCCATTCACCCCTCCACTTT. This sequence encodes CASRTTGGHSPLHF.

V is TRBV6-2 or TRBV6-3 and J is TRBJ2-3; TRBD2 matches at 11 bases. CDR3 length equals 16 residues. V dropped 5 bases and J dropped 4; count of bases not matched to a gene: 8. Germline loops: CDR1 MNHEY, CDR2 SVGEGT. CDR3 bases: TGTGCCAGCAGTCAAACTAGCGGGAGTAGGTCAGATACGCAGTATTTT. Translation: CASSQTSGSRSDTQYF.

The CDR3 nucleotides read TGCGCCAGCAGCCCGACAGACATTTCTACGAACACTGAAGCTTTCTTT. Amino acids: CASSPTDISTNTEAFF. The V call is TRBV5-1, the J call TRBJ1-1; maybe TRBD1 (5 bases). Germline V gives CDR1 SGHRS, CDR2 YFSETQ. The CDR3 is made up of 16 amino acids. Trimming left V 4 bases short and J 1 base short, with 17 bases between.

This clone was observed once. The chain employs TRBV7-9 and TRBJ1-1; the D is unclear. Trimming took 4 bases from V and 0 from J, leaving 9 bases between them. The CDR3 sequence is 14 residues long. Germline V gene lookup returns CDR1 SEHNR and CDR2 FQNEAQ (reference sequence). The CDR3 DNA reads TGTGCCAGCAGCTATAGCGCCGTGAACACTGAAGCTTTCTTT. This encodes CASSYSAVNTEAFF.